This is a list of T cell receptor beta chains from one sample in a study of read filtering for tumor transcriptome and immune sequencing. TCRdb recomputed calls from the reads with MiXCR, one row per CDR3 protein. The table shows more than 30,000 distinct CDR3 sequences, with less than 20% occurring only once. Sequenced material: a population of CD138-negative cells sorted from bone marrow. The receptors were sampled from a donor aged 40 or over with multiple myeloma. Each CDR3 is given without its conserved first and last residue. Fields, in order: D gene, J gene, clone size, V gene, CDR3 protein. D genes are given only for firm matches. Not all rows give a size; the values are once, few, many and, for expanded clones, a class.

>TRBD2|TRBJ2-7|many|TRBV3-1
ASRLTSGEQY
>NA|TRBJ1-5|many|TRBV11-2
ASSLVGGLGNQPQH
>NA|TRBJ2-1|NA|TRBV20-1
SARDRRSSYNEQF
>NA|TRBJ2-1|NA|TRBV4-2
DSSQGLSHSYNEQF
>NA|TRBJ1-1|many|TRBV20-1
SAAHGGGNTEAF
>NA|TRBJ1-1|many|TRBV25-1
ASSPGTVNTEAF
>NA|TRBJ1-1|many|TRBV29-1
SVETPGLGAEAF
>NA|TRBJ2-7|many|TRBV29-1
SVREVINEQY
>NA|TRBJ1-1|many|TRBV10-1
ASSDDANTEAF
>TRBD2|TRBJ2-2|many|TRBV5-1
ASSPRGSGATGELF
>NA|TRBJ2-1|many|TRBV7-3
ASSSMGGDNEQF
>NA|TRBJ1-1|few|TRBV7-2
ASSLLPNTEAF
>NA|TRBJ1-1|many|TRBV18
ASSRQLNTEAF
>TRBD2|TRBJ2-3|many|TRBV10-2
ASSGPSGDFADTQY
>NA|TRBJ2-3|NA|TRBV5-1
ASSPLVRGGPDTQY
>NA|TRBJ2-7|many|TRBV5-5
ASSLAMAGPYEQY
>NA|TRBJ2-3|many|TRBV6-5
ASSYPTATDTQY
>NA|TRBJ1-2|NA|TRBV18
ASLPRVLYGYT
>TRBD1|TRBJ2-3|NA|TRBV20-1
SAYIRDSHSSTDTQY
>NA|TRBJ2-3|many|TRBV2
ASSESRAGATDTQY
>NA|TRBJ1-5|many|TRBV4-1
ASSLGRGDQPQH
>NA|TRBJ1-2|many|TRBV5-1
ASSSNGAGLGYT
>TRBD1|TRBJ2-1|many|TRBV2
ASSGGGGYNEQF
>NA|TRBJ2-1|many|TRBV2
ASSGSGVPGQLYNEQF
>TRBD1|TRBJ2-7|many|TRBV6-6
ASSYGLGQGSTEQY
>NA|TRBJ1-3|many|TRBV9
ASSTGDNSGNTIY
>TRBD2|TRBJ2-1|medium-sized|TRBV5-6
ASSLVAGGSYNEQF
>NA|TRBJ2-7|many|TRBV28
ASSSVGAYEQY
>NA|TRBJ2-5|many|TRBV7-2
ASSRARGMETQY
>NA|TRBJ2-1|many|TRBV10-2
ATWDSPSYNEQF
>TRBD2|TRBJ2-2|many|TRBV9
ASSVNLAGTGELF
>NA|TRBJ2-1|NA|TRBV12-3/TRBV12-4
VGTQSGSYNEQF
>NA|TRBJ1-1|many|TRBV3-1
ASSQARGGLNTEAF
>TRBD2|TRBJ2-3|many|TRBV11-1
ASSLYSSGGTDTQY
>NA|TRBJ2-2|many|TRBV7-9
ASSPQDGELF
>NA|TRBJ2-5|many|TRBV18
ASSPRFTSVGGVGETQY
>NA|TRBJ2-3|many|TRBV5-1
ASSVRVFYTDTQY
>NA|TRBJ2-5|many|TRBV6-5
ASSPGTYGETQY
>NA|TRBJ2-1|many|TRBV5-1
ASSSSGAGDEQF
>TRBD1|TRBJ2-2|many|TRBV18
ASSHIRDRNTGELF
>TRBD2|TRBJ2-1|many|TRBV7-9
ASSRGGGVYNEQF
>NA|TRBJ2-3|many|TRBV12-3/TRBV12-4
ASSLARSTDTQY
>NA|TRBJ2-3|many|TRBV5-1
ASSLVRSTDTQY
>NA|TRBJ2-7|many|TRBV12-3/TRBV12-4
ASSPSVGYEQY